This TCR beta chain was captured in a study of PD-1 blockade in classical Hodgkin lymphoma. The V end lost 0 bases, the J end lost 3 bases, and 12 bases lay between the germline ends. The germline gives CDR1 SGHTA, CDR2 FQGNSA. The CDR3 covers 15 residues. As for this clone: Other DNA sequences from this sample encode an identical CDR3 as well.

Noted time point: cycle 4 day 1 (C4D1), after five to seven weeks of nivolumab. Every patient relapsed after autologous stem cell transplantation, and brentuximab vedotin exposure varied. Here immunoSEQ multiplex PCR was the method, and the copy in TCRdb shows in-frame clones only, minus some. Altogether approximately 110,000 clones are present, over 85% being singletons, with the ten largest covering around 17%. This clonotype was obtained from a human donor with classical Hodgkin lymphoma. The chain combines TRBV7-2 with TRBJ2-7; maybe TRBD2 (5 bases). The material was peripheral blood mononuclear cells (PBMCs), obtained before the fourth cycle of nivolumab. The CDR3 DNA is TGTGCCAGCAGCTTAGCCAGCGGCAGTATCTACGAGCAGTACTTC. Its protein is CASSLASGSIYEQYF.